This TCR beta chain emerged from a study of human thymus T cells. V was clipped by 1 base and J by 6 bases; unmatched bases: 5. CDR1 is SGHDT and CDR2 is YYEEEE in the germline V gene. This CDR3 is 14 amino acids long. The data were produced by immunoSEQ multiplex PCR, yet TCRdb's version contains in-frame clones alone and is incomplete. The sample contains around 44,000 clones, 94% of which appear only once. Among the donors, all were healthy Finnish infants having corrective surgery for congenital heart defects. The sequenced sample was blood. This chain links TRBV5-6 with TRBJ1-2, with TRBD1 identical over 8 bases. This receptor was identified in a boy in the first two years of life with a congenital heart defect but otherwise immunologically healthy. The CDR3 coding sequence is TGTGCCAGCAGCTTGCCACAGGGGGGACATGGCTACACCTTC. Encoded protein: CASSLPQGGHGYTF. Using reference TRBV5-6 and TRBJ1-2 for the parts outside the CDR3, the full variable domain is DAGVTQSPTHLIKTRGQQVTLRCSPKSGHDTVSWYQQALGQGPQFIFQYYEEEERQRGNFPDRFSGHQFPNYSSELNVNALLLGDSALYLCASSLPQGGHGYTFGSGTRLTVV.